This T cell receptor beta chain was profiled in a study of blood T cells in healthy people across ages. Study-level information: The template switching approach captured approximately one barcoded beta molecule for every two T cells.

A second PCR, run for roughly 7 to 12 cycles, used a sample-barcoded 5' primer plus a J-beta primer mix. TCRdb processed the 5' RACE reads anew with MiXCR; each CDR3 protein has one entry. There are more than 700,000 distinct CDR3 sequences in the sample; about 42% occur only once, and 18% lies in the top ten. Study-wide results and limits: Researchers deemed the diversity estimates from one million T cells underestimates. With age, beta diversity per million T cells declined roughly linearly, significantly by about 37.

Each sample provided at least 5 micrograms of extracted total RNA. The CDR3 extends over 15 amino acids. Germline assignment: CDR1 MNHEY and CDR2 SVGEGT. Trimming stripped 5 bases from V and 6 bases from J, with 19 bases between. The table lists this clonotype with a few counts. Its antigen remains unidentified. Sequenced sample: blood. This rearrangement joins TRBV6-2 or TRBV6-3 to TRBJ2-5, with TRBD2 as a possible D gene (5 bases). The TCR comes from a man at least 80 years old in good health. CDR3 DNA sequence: TGTGCCAGCAGTCACCCCTCTAGCAGGAGGCAGACCCAGTACTTC. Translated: CASSHPSSRRQTQYF.